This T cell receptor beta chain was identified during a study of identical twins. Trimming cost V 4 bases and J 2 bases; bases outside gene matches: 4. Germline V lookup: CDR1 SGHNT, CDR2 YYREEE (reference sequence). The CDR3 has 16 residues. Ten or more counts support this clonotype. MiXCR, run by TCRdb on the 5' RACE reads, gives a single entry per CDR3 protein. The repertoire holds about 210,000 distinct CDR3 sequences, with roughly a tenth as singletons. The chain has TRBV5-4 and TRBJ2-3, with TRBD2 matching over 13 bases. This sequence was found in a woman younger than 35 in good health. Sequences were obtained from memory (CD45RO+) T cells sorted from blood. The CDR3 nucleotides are TGTGCCAGCAGCCCAGGACTAGCGGGAGTCACAGATACGCAGTATTTT. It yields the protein CASSPGLAGVTDTQYF.